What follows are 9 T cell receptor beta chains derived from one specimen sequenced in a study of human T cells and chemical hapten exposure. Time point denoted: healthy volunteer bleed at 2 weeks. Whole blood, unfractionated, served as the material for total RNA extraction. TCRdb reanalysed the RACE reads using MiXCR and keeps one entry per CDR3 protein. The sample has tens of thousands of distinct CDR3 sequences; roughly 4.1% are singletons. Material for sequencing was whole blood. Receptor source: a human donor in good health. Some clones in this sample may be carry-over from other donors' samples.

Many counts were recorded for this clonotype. Here the CDR3 reads CSVDFQLGRTDTQYF. The CDR3 coding sequence is TGCAGCGTTGATTTTCAATTGGGGCGCACAGATACGCAGTATTTT. The V gene is TRBV29-1, the J gene TRBJ2-3; weak D call: TRBD1 (5 bases). The germline V gene encodes CDR1 SQVTM and CDR2 ANQGSEA. V lost 3 bases and J lost 1, with 14 bases in between. CDR3 length: 15 residues.

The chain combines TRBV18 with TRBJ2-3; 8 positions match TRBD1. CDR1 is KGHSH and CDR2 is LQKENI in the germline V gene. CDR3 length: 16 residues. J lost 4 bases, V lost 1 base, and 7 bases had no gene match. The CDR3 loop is CASSPRLTGVPDTQYF. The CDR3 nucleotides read TGTGCCAGCTCACCACGGCTGACAGGGGTCCCAGATACGCAGTATTTT.

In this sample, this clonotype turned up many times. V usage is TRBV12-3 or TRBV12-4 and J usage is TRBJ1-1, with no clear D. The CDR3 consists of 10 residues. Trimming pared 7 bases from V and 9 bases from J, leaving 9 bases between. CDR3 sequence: CASIGVKAFF. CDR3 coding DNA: TGTGCCAGCATCGGTGTGAAAGCTTTCTTT.

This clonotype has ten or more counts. The CDR3 DNA reads TGCGCCAGCAGTGAGTCCGCGGGGGGCGCTTACTCCTACAATGAGCAGTTCTTC. It specifies CASSESAGGAYSYNEQFF. This chain joins TRBV10-1 and TRBJ2-1; 8 bases fit TRBD2. This CDR3 region has 18 residues. Germline V gene sequence: CDR1 WNHNN, CDR2 SYGVQD (reference sequence). The trim removed 0 bases at V and 0 bases at J, leaving 7 bases unmatched.

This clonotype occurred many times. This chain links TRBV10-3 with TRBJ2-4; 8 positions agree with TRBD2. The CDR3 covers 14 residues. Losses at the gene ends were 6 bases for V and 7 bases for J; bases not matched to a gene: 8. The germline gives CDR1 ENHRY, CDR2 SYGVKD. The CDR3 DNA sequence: TGTGCCATCAGGGACGCAGCGGGAGCCAACATTCAGTACTTC. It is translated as CAIRDAAGANIQYF.

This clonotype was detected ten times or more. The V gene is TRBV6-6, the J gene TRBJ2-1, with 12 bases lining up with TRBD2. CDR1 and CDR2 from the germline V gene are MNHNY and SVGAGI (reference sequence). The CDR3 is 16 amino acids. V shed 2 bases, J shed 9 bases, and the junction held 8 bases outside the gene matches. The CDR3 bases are TGTGCCAGCAGTTACCGGGCTAGCGGGAGGGGCCCTGAGCAGTTCTTC. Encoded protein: CASSYRASGRGPEQFF.

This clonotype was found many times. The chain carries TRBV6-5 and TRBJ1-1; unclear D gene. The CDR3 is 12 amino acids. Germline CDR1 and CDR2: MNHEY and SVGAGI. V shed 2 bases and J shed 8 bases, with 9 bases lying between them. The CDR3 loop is CASSYIEGEAFF. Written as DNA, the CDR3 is TGTGCCAGCAGTTACATAGAGGGCGAAGCTTTCTTT.

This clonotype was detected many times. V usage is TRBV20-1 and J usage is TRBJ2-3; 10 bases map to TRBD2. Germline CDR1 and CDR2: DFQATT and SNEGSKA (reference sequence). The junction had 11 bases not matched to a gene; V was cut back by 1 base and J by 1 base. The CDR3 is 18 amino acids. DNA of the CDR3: TGCAGTGCTAGAGTGGGGCTAGCGGGAGCGCTCCGCACAGATACGCAGTATTTT. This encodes CSARVGLAGALRTDTQYF.

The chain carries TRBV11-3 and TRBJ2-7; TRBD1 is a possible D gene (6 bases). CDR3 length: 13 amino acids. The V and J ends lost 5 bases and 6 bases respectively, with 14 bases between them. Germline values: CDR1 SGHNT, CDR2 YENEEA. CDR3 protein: CASSATGIREQYF. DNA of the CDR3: TGTGCCAGCAGCGCCACAGGGATCCGCGAGCAGTACTTC.